Each of the 32 T cell receptor beta chains below was sequenced from the same sample in a study of blood T cell repertoires in COVID-19. Using immunoSEQ multiplex PCR, the repertoire was profiled, and TCRdb retains in-frame clones only, with some absent. The table has hundreds of thousands of clones, around 88% seen once. The specimen was PBMCs or T cells enriched from blood (not recorded which). These receptors all come from a woman between 40 and 50 years old with acute COVID-19.

The CDR3 spells CASSTQGTRPYNEQFF. CDR3 nucleotides: TGTGCCAGTAGTACACAGGGGACTAGGCCCTACAATGAGCAGTTCTTC. The chain joins TRBV19 to TRBJ2-1; D is perhaps TRBD2 (8 bases). The CDR3 has 16 residues. V lost 4 bases and J 2 bases, leaving 15 bases between the germline ends. Germline CDR1 LNHDA, CDR2 SQIVND (reference sequence).

This clone appeared a single time. The chain recombines TRBV2 with TRBJ2-7; possible D gene TRBD1, 5 bases. In germline, CDR1 is SNHLY, CDR2 FYNNEI. The CDR3 covers 12 residues. V gave up 4 bases and J gave up 6 bases, with 10 bases separating them. CDR3 bases: TGTGCCAGCAGTGTACAAGGGGTCGAGCAGTACTTC. Its protein product is CASSVQGVEQYF.

V and J are TRBV19 and TRBJ2-3; 13 bases align to TRBD2. Germline loops: CDR1 LNHDA, CDR2 SQIVND (reference sequence). V was pared by 6 bases and J by 4 bases, with 7 bases of the junction left unmatched. The CDR3 totals 16 residues. As DNA, the CDR3 is TGTGCCAGTAGGATCCGGACTAGCGGGAGCCCAGATACGCAGTATTTT. This sequence encodes CASRIRTSGSPDTQYF.

In this sample, this clone turned up a few times. As DNA, the CDR3 is TGCGCCAGCAGCCGAACCACCCGGGACAGCTATGGCTACACCTTC. Residues: CASSRTTRDSYGYTF. V usage is TRBV4-1 and J usage is TRBJ1-2, with TRBD1 matching 7 bases. In germline, CDR1 is MGHRA, CDR2 YSYEKL. The trim removed 4 bases at V and 4 bases at J, leaving 9 bases unmatched. This CDR3 contains 15 residues.

The rearrangement links TRBV28 to TRBJ1-5; D is undetermined. The CDR3 runs to 12 residues. Trimming cost V 8 bases and J 2 bases, with 7 bases left between them. Germline V gene sequence: CDR1 MDHEN, CDR2 SYDVKM. The CDR3 coding sequence is TGTGCCAGCCAGCGCGGCAATCAGCCCCAGCATTTT. Translated: CASQRGNQPQHF.

The V and J genes are TRBV6-5 and TRBJ1-1; D unclear. Germline CDR1 reads MNHEY; CDR2 reads SVGAGI. V was trimmed by 7 bases and J by 3 bases, leaving 12 bases between them. The CDR3 is made up of 13 amino acids. CDR3 residues: CASKEGRDTEAFF. In DNA form, the CDR3 reads TGTGCCAGCAAGGAAGGGCGGGACACTGAAGCTTTCTTT.

The chain couples TRBV30 to TRBJ1-2; 9 bases align to TRBD1. Germline V lookup: CDR1 GTSNPN, CDR2 SVGIG (reference sequence). The J segment lost 5 bases and the V segment lost 2 bases, leaving 3 bases of the junction unmatched. This CDR3 has 13 amino acids. In DNA, the CDR3 is TGTGCCTGGAGTCGACAGGGGGTATATGGCTACACCTTC. It is translated as CAWSRQGVYGYTF.

The J gene is TRBJ2-5, the V gene TRBV28; tentatively, D is TRBD2 (6 bases). From germline, CDR1 is MDHEN and CDR2 SYDVKM. The CDR3 consists of 18 residues. Trimming left V 7 bases short and J 2 bases short, with 26 bases between. The CDR3 loop reads CASTKIGSRFDEQETQYF. CDR3 coding DNA: TGTGCCAGCACCAAGATCGGGAGTCGATTCGATGAACAAGAGACCCAGTACTTC. The variable domain in full, completed from reference TRBV28 and TRBJ2-5, reads DVKVTQSSRYLVKRTGEKVFLECVQDMDHENMFWYRQDPGLGLRLIYFSYDVKMKEKGDIPEGYSVSREKKERFSLILESASTNQTSMYLCASTKIGSRFDEQETQYFGPGTRLLVL.

The count of this clone is one. This chain joins TRBV27 and TRBJ2-1, with TRBD2 matching 9 bases. The CDR3 runs to 18 residues. With 5 bases clipped from V and 1 base from J, the junction kept 12 bases outside the gene matches. Germline-derived CDR1 and CDR2 are MNHEY and SMNVEV (reference sequence). This chain's CDR3 is CASSPSGMRPISYNEQFF. CDR3 DNA sequence: TGTGCCAGCAGTCCTAGCGGGATGAGACCGATTTCCTACAATGAGCAGTTCTTC.

V gene TRBV7-8 combines with J gene TRBJ2-7, with a weak D call TRBD1 (6 bases). Germline values: CDR1 SGHVS, CDR2 FQNEAQ. The CDR3 loop spans 14 amino acids. Trimming took off 3 bases at V and 4 bases at J, with 13 bases between the two ends. Here the CDR3 DNA reads TGTGCCAGCAGCTTTCAGGGGCGGTTGTACGAGCAGTACGTC. This codes for CASSFQGRLYEQYV.

This clone was observed once. The V and J genes are TRBV5-1 and TRBJ2-7; 10 nucleotides line up with TRBD1. This CDR3 spans 15 amino acids. Germline CDR1 is SGHRS and CDR2 is YFSETQ. V trimming: 3 bases; J trimming: 4 bases; junction bases outside the gene matches: 7. The CDR3 DNA reads TGCGCCAGCAGCTCGCCTGGGACAGGGGCTTACGAGCAGTACTTC. Protein: CASSSPGTGAYEQYF.

The rearrangement joins TRBV7-9 to TRBJ1-2; D remains unclear. The CDR3 runs 16 residues. Germline V CDR1 and CDR2: SEHNR, FQNEAQ (reference sequence). Deletions cut 1 base from V and 5 bases from J, with 17 bases between. The CDR3 DNA reads as TGTGCCAGCAGCTTAGGGAGTCCGGGAGCACCGTATGGCTACACCTTC. Protein: CASSLGSPGAPYGYTF.

This chain links TRBV5-1 with TRBJ1-2; 7 bases map to TRBD1. After removal of 0 bases from V and 8 bases from J, the junction contained 4 bases not matched to a gene. Germline V gene sequence: CDR1 SGHRS, CDR2 YFSETQ. The CDR3 has 13 amino acids. The CDR3 is CASSLVQGRGYTF. For the CDR3, the DNA is TGCGCCAGCAGCTTGGTACAGGGGAGGGGCTACACCTTC.

V and J are TRBV3-1 (or the pseudogene TRBV3-2) and TRBJ2-7; 9 bases match TRBD1. Germline CDR1 and CDR2: LGHDT and YNNKEL (reference sequence). V lost 5 bases to trimming and J lost 5 bases; unmatched junction nucleotides: 10. The CDR3 extends over 15 amino acids. Here the CDR3 DNA reads TGTGCCAGCAGCTGGCCGGGACAGGGTTTCCACGAGCAGTACTTC. This codes for CASSWPGQGFHEQYF.

This clone showed up just once. This sequence joins TRBV24-1 and TRBJ2-1, with D possibly matching TRBD1 (7 bases). V lost 4 bases and J lost 3, with 12 bases in between. The CDR3 is 15 amino acids. Germline V CDR1 and CDR2: KGHDR, SFDVKD. Here the CDR3 reads CATSEPQGGYNEQFF. In DNA form, the CDR3 reads TGTGCCACCAGTGAGCCCCAGGGGGGCTACAATGAGCAGTTCTTC.

The rearrangement joins TRBV13 to TRBJ2-2; a weak D match, TRBD2 (5 bases). In germline, CDR1 is PRHDT, CDR2 FYEKMQ (reference sequence). V shed 4 bases and J shed 4 bases, with 13 bases lying between them. The CDR3 is 15 amino acids. CDR3 protein: CASSYWTGTTGELFF. The DNA for the CDR3 is TGTGCCAGCAGCTACTGGACTGGAACCACCGGGGAGCTGTTTTTT.

This chain joins TRBV15 and TRBJ1-5, with D perhaps matching TRBD1 (6 bases). This CDR3 spans 15 amino acids. The V end was cut by 0 bases, the J end by 1 base, with 7 bases between. Germline loops: CDR1 LNHNV, CDR2 YYDKDF (reference sequence). CDR3: CATSREGASNQPQHF. In DNA form, the CDR3 reads TGTGCCACCAGCAGAGAGGGGGCAAGCAATCAGCCCCAGCATTTT.

The chain employs TRBV29-1 and TRBJ2-7; TRBD1 matches at 9 bases. Per the germline V gene, CDR1 is SQVTM and CDR2 is ANQGSEA. This CDR3 comprises 14 residues. The ends lost 0 bases at V and 2 bases at J; junction bases unmatched: 2. The CDR3 loop is CSVEDRQGAYEQYF. CDR3 nucleotide sequence: TGCAGCGTTGAAGATCGACAGGGGGCCTACGAGCAGTACTTC.

In DNA form, the CDR3 reads TGCGCCAGCAGCCAATTGCGGTCTGGAAACACCATATATTTT. This translates into CASSQLRSGNTIYF. The V call is TRBV4-1, the J call TRBJ1-3; no definite D call. The CDR3 length is 14 residues. Germline values: CDR1 MGHRA, CDR2 YSYEKL. V was shortened by 2 bases and J by 1 base, with 6 bases between the two germline ends.

CDR3 sequence reads: CSVEGDWFAGTDTQYF. Written as DNA, the CDR3 is TGCAGCGTTGAAGGGGACTGGTTTGCTGGCACAGATACGCAGTATTTT. The chain links TRBV29-1 to TRBJ2-3, with D maybe TRBD2 (6 bases). The CDR3 has 16 amino acids. V lost 1 base, J lost 1 base, and 15 bases lay in between. Germline CDR1 and CDR2: SQVTM and ANQGSEA.

This chain uses TRBV2 with TRBJ2-7; no firm D call. The CDR3 loop spans 12 amino acids. In germline, CDR1 is SNHLY, CDR2 FYNNEI. The V and J ends lost 4 bases and 3 bases respectively, with 7 bases between them. The CDR3 coding sequence is TGTGCCAGCAGTGCGCAGATCTACGAGCAGTACTTC. Translated, it gives CASSAQIYEQYF. The complete variable domain, with remaining parts taken from reference TRBV2 and TRBJ2-7, reads EPEVTQTPSHQVTQMGQEVILRCVPISNHLYFYWYRQILGQKVEFLVSFYNNEISEKSEIFDDQFSVERPDGSNFTLKIRSTKLEDSAMYFCASSAQIYEQYFGPGTRLTVT.

The chain links TRBV28 to TRBJ2-5; D might be TRBD2 (6 bases). The CDR3 is 12 amino acids. The V end lost 8 bases, the J end lost 5 bases, and 12 bases lay between the germline ends. The V gene's germline CDR1 is MDHEN and CDR2 SYDVKM. CDR3 amino acids: CASSAGGETQYF. CDR3 DNA sequence: TGTGCCAGCTCAGCGGGCGGGGAGACCCAGTACTTC.

The chain links TRBV5-1 to TRBJ1-3; tentatively, D is TRBD1 (6 bases). Deletions cut 1 base from V and 2 bases from J, with 13 bases between. There are 16 residues in the CDR3. Germline lookup yields CDR1 SGHRS and CDR2 YFSETQ. This chain's CDR3 is CASSLSPGGTGNTIYF. CDR3 DNA: TGCGCCAGCAGCTTGAGTCCGGGGGGCACTGGAAACACCATATATTTT.

The chain carries TRBV3-1 (or the pseudogene TRBV3-2) and TRBJ2-2; D possibly corresponds to TRBD2 (5 bases). This CDR3 spans 15 amino acids. V was pared by 4 bases and J by 3 bases, with 12 bases between. Per germline, CDR1 LGHDT and CDR2 YNNKEL (reference sequence). The DNA for the CDR3 is TGTGCCAGCAGCCGTCGGGGAGTTGACACCGGGGAGCTGTTTTTT. Translation: CASSRRGVDTGELFF.

The genes are TRBV13 and TRBJ2-4; 10 bases agree with TRBD2. This CDR3 is built from 16 residues. J lost 5 bases, V lost 4 bases, and 8 bases had no gene match. Germline CDR1 is PRHDT and CDR2 is FYEKMQ (reference sequence). The CDR3: CASSSPSGRRQNIQYF. The CDR3 nucleotides are TGTGCCAGCAGCTCTCCTAGCGGGAGAAGGCAAAACATTCAGTACTTC. The entire variable domain, with the rest obtained from reference TRBV13 and TRBJ2-4, is as follows: AAGVIQSPRHLIKEKRETATLKCYPIPRHDTVYWYQQGPGQDPQFLISFYEKMQSDKGSIPDRFSAQQFSDYHSELNMSSLELGDSALYFCASSSPSGRRQNIQYFGAGTRLSVL.

This clone has just one count. This chain links TRBV10-3 with TRBJ2-1; 7 bases match TRBD2. Germline V gene data show CDR1 as ENHRY and CDR2 as SYGVKD. Germline trimming cut 0 bases from V and 4 bases from J; bases unmatched to any gene: 9. The CDR3 runs to 17 residues. For the CDR3, the DNA is TGTGCCATCAGTGAGTCAGCGTCTAGCGGATTATACAATGAGCAGTTCTTC. This gives the protein CAISESASSGLYNEQFF.

This rearrangement joins TRBV5-1 to TRBJ1-1, with a possible D match to TRBD1 (5 bases). The CDR3 totals 13 residues. The germline V gene has CDR1 SGHRS and CDR2 YFSETQ. V lost 2 bases and J 4 bases, leaving 9 bases between the germline ends. This CDR3 is CASSFRVGTEAFF. As DNA, the CDR3 is TGCGCCAGCAGCTTCAGGGTCGGCACTGAAGCTTTCTTT. The entire variable domain, with the rest obtained from reference TRBV5-1 and TRBJ1-1, is as follows: KAGVTQTPRYLIKTRGQQVTLSCSPISGHRSVSWYQQTPGQGLQFLFEYFSETQRNKGNFPGRFSGRQFSNSRSEMNVSTLELGDSALYLCASSFRVGTEAFFGQGTRLTVV.

The CDR3 sequence: CASSQGWRGRWETQYF. CDR3 in DNA: TGTGCCAGCAGCCAAGGATGGCGGGGGCGTTGGGAGACCCAGTACTTC. The rearrangement uses TRBV3-1 (or the pseudogene TRBV3-2) and TRBJ2-5, with D maybe TRBD2 (7 bases). Germline-derived CDR1 and CDR2 are LGHDT and YNNKEL (reference sequence). The V end was cut by 1 base, the J end by 5 bases, with 17 bases between. The CDR3 is 16 amino acids.

V is TRBV30 and J is TRBJ1-4; weak D call: TRBD1 (5 bases). This CDR3 spans 13 amino acids. Germline CDR1 GTSNPN, CDR2 SVGIG (reference sequence). V was trimmed by 2 bases and J by 8 bases, leaving 12 bases between them. The CDR3 nucleotides read TGTGCCTGGAGTCCCCAGGGTTGGGAAAAACTGTTTTTT. Its protein product is CAWSPQGWEKLFF.

The chain joins TRBV19 to TRBJ2-5; D is uncertain. The CDR3 extends over 13 amino acids. Between the trimmed V and J ends, which lost 1 base and 10 bases, there was a span of 13 bases. CDR1 and CDR2 (germline): LNHDA, SQIVND (reference sequence). The CDR3 reads CASSIVHLENQYF. The CDR3 coding sequence is TGTGCCAGTAGTATAGTGCACCTAGAAAACCAGTACTTC.

Worth noting for this clone: The same CDR3 is also encoded by other DNA sequences in this sample. The chain carries TRBV7-2 and TRBJ2-3; no clear D gene. In germline, CDR1 is SGHTA, CDR2 FQGNSA. The V end lost 4 bases, the J end lost 2 bases, and 4 bases lay between the germline ends. The CDR3 covers 12 residues. The CDR3: CASSSYTDTQYF. The CDR3 region has the DNA TGTGCCAGCAGCTCGTACACAGATACGCAGTATTTT.

This chain connects TRBV4-3 to TRBJ1-4; D uncertain. CDR3 size: 15 residues. The V and J ends lost 7 bases and 0 bases respectively, with 12 bases between them. Germline-derived CDR1 and CDR2 are LGHNA and YSLEER. CDR3 amino acids: CASMPTFATNEKLFF. CDR3 in DNA: TGCGCCAGCATGCCGACTTTTGCAACTAATGAAAAACTGTTTTTT.